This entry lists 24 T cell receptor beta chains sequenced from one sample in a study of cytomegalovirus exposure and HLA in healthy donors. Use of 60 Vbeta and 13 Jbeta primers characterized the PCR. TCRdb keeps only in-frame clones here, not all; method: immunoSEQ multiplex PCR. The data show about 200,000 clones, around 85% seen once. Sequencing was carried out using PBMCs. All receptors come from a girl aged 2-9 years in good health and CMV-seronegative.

The CDR3 DNA sequence: TGTGCCAGCAGAATTCGGGACAGACTCTACGAGCAGTACTTC. Translating it yields CASRIRDRLYEQYF. This rearrangement joins TRBV21-1 to TRBJ2-7; the table's TRBD1 call for D was not verified on the DNA. TRBV21-1 is assigned pseudogene status. This CDR3 has 14 amino acids.

The CDR3 loop is CASSLDRSSEKLFF. CDR3 DNA sequence: TGTGCCAGCAGCTTAGACAGGTCTTCTGAAAAACTGTTTTTT. The V gene is TRBV5-4, the J gene TRBJ1-4, with a tentative D call TRBD1 (6 bases). V was trimmed by 2 bases and J by 7 bases, leaving 12 bases between them. Germline-derived CDR1 and CDR2 are SGHNT and YYREEE (reference sequence). The CDR3 extends over 14 amino acids.

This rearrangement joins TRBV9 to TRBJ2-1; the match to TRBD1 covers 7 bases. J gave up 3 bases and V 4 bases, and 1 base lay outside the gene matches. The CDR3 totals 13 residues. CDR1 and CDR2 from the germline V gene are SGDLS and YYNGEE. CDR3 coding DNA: TGTGCCAGCAGCCGGGACAGCTACAATGAGCAGTTCTTC. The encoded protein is CASSRDSYNEQFF.

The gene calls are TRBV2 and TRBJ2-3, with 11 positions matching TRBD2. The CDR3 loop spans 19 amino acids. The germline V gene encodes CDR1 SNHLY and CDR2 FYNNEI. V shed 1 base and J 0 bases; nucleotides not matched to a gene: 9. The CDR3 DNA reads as TGTGCCAGCAGTGAAGTTTGGGCTAGCGGGAGGTTCAGCACAGATACGCAGTATTTT. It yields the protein CASSEVWASGRFSTDTQYF.

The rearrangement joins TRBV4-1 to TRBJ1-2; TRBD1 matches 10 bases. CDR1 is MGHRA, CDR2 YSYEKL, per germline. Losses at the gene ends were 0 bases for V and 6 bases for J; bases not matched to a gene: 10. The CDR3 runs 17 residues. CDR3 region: CASSQDIGGQGIHGYTF. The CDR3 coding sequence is TGCGCCAGCAGCCAAGATATTGGGGGACAGGGGATCCATGGCTACACCTTC.

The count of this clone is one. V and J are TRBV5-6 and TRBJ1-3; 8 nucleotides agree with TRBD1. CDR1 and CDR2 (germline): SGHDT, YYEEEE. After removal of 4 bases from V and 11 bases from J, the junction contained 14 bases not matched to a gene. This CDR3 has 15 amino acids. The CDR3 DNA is TGTGCCAGCAGCGGATCAGGGGGCGCCCAGAACGCCATATATTTT. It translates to CASSGSGGAQNAIYF. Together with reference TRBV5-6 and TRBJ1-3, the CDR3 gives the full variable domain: DAGVTQSPTHLIKTRGQQVTLRCSPKSGHDTVSWYQQALGQGPQFIFQYYEEEERQRGNFPDRFSGHQFPNYSSELNVNALLLGDSALYLCASSGSGGAQNAIYFGEGSWLTVV.

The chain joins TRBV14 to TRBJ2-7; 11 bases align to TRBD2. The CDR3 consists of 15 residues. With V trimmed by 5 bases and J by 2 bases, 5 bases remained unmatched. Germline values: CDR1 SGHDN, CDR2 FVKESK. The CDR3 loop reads CASSLLAGDPYEQYF. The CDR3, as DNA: TGTGCCAGCAGCTTACTAGCGGGAGATCCCTACGAGCAGTACTTC.

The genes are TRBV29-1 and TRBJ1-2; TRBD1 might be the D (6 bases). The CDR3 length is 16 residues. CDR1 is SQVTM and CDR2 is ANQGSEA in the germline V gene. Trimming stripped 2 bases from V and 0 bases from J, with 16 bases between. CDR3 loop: CSVEFLTGVPNYGYTF. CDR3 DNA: TGCAGCGTTGAATTTTTGACAGGAGTCCCTAACTATGGCTACACCTTC.

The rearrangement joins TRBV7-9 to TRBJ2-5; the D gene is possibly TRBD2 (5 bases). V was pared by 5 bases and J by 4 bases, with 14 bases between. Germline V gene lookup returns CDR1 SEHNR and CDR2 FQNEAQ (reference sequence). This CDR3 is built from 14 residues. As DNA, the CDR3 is TGTGCCAGCAGCCCGCGGGCCTCTCTAGAGACCCAGTACTTC. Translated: CASSPRASLETQYF.

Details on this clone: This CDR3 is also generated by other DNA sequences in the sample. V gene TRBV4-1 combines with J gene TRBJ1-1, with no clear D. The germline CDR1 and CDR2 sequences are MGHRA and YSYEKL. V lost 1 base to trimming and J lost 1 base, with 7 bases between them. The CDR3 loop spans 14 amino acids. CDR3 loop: CASSQGGANTEAFF. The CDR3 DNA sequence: TGCGCCAGCAGCCAAGGGGGAGCGAACACTGAAGCTTTCTTT.

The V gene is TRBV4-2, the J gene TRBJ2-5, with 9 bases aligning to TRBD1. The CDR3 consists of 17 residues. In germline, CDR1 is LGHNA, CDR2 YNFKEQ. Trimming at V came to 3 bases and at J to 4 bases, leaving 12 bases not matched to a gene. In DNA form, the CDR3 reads TGTGCCAGCAGCCAGCCGTTCCCGGGACAGGGTCCAGAGACCCAGTACTTC. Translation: CASSQPFPGQGPETQYF.

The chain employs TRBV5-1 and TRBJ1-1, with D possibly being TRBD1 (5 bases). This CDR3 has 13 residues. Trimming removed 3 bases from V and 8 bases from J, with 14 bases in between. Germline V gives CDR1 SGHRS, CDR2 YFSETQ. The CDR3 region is CASSSPQGGEAFF. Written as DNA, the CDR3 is TGCGCCAGCAGCTCACCCCAGGGAGGCGAAGCTTTCTTT.

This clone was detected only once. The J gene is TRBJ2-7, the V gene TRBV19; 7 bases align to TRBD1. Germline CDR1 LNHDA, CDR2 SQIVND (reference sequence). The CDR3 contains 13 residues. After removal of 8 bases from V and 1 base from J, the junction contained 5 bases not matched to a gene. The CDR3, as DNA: TGTGCCAGTTCGACAGGGATGTCCTACGAGCAGTACTTC. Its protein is CASSTGMSYEQYF.

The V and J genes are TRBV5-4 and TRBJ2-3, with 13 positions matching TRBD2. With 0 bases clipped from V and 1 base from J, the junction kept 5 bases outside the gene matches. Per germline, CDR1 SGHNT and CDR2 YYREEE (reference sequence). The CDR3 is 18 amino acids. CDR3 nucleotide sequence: TGTGCCAGCAGCTTGGGACTAGCGGGGGGCCGGGGCACAGATACGCAGTATTTT. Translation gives CASSLGLAGGRGTDTQYF.

In nucleotides, the CDR3 is TGTGCCAGCAGCTCCCAGGGTACCTACGAGCAGTACTTC. This sequence encodes CASSSQGTYEQYF. The V gene is TRBV13, the J gene TRBJ2-7; possibly TRBD1 for D (5 bases). Germline V CDR1 and CDR2: PRHDT, FYEKMQ (reference sequence). V was clipped by 4 bases and J by 2 bases, with 9 bases between them. There are 13 residues in the CDR3. The full variable domain, completed using reference TRBV13 and TRBJ2-7, is AAGVIQSPRHLIKEKRETATLKCYPIPRHDTVYWYQQGPGQDPQFLISFYEKMQSDKGSIPDRFSAQQFSDYHSELNMSSLELGDSALYFCASSSQGTYEQYFGPGTRLTVT.

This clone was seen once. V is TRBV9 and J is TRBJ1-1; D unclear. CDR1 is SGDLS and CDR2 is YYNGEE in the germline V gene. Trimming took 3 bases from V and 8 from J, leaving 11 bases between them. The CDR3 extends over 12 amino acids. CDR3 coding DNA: TGTGCCAGCAGCGCAGGTATAAGCGAAGCTTTCTTT. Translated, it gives CASSAGISEAFF.

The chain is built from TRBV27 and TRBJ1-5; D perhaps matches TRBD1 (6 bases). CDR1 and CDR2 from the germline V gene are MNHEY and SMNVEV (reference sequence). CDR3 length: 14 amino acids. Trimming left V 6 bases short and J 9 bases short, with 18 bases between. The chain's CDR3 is CASSERGGLTPQHF. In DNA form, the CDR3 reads TGTGCCAGCAGCGAAAGGGGGGGTCTAACGCCCCAGCATTTT.

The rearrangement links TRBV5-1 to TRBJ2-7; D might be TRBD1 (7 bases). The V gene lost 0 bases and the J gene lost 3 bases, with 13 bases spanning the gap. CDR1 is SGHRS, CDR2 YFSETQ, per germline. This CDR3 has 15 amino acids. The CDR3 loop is CASSLAGGQYYEQYF. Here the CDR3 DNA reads TGCGCCAGCAGCTTGGCCGGGGGACAGTACTACGAGCAGTACTTC.

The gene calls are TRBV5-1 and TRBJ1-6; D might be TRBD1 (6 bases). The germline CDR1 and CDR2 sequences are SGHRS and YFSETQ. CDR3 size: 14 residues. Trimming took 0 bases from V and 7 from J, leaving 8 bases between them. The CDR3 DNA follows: TGCGCCAGCAGCTTGGCAGGGGACAATTCACCCCTCCACTTT. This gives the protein CASSLAGDNSPLHF.

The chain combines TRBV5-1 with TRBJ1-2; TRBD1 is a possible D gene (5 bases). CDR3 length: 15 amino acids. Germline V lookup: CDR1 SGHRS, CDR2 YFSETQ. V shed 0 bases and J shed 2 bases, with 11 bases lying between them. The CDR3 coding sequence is TGCGCCAGCAGCTTGGCAGGGCAGGTCAACTATGGCTACACCTTC. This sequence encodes CASSLAGQVNYGYTF.

The CDR3 DNA sequence: TGTGCCAGCAGCTCAACCTTTGGACTAGCCTCGATTACCGTTGGCGAGCAGTACTTC. This translates into CASSSTFGLASITVGEQYF. This chain joins TRBV13 and TRBJ2-7; 8 bases are shared with TRBD2. The V segment lost 4 bases and the J segment 6 bases; nucleotides outside the gene matches: 23. Germline assignment: CDR1 PRHDT and CDR2 FYEKMQ (reference sequence). The CDR3 spans 19 residues.

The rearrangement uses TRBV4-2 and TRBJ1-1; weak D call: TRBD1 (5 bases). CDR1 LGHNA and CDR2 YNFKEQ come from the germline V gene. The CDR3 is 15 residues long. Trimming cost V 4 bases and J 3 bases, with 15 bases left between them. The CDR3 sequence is CASSPGGRKDTEAFF. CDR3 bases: TGTGCCAGCAGCCCTGGGGGGAGGAAGGACACTGAAGCTTTCTTT.

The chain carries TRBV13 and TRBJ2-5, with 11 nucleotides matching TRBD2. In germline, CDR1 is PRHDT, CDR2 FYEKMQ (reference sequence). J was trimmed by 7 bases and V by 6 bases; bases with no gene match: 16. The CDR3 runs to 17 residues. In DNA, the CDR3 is TGTGCCAGCAGTCCTTCGATAGCGGGAGGGCTAGGAGTGACCCAGTACTTC. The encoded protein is CASSPSIAGGLGVTQYF.

The CDR3 DNA reads as TGCGCCAGCAGCCCCGCGGGGGCGCGGGAGACCCAGTACTTC. Protein product: CASSPAGARETQYF. This chain connects TRBV5-1 to TRBJ2-5; D perhaps matches TRBD2 (7 bases). The CDR3 contains 14 residues. Per germline, CDR1 SGHRS and CDR2 YFSETQ. The V end lost 4 bases, the J end lost 5 bases, and 15 bases lay between the germline ends.